The 23 T cell receptor beta chains given below trace back to one sample, sequenced in a study of blood T cell repertoires in COVID-19. Sequencing used immunoSEQ multiplex PCR; TCRdb keeps in-frame clones, though not all of them. The data contain roughly 32,000 clones, just over 85% of them seen just once; the ten biggest clones take up about 25%. Sample: peripheral blood. The receptors shown here come from a human donor in a cohort sampled during active COVID-19.

The rearrangement links TRBV5-1 to TRBJ2-6, with TRBD1 as a possible D gene (6 bases). V lost 0 bases to trimming and J lost 0 bases, with 10 bases between them. CDR3 length: 17 amino acids. Germline CDR1 is SGHRS and CDR2 is YFSETQ. The CDR3 DNA follows: TGCGCCAGCAGCTTGGACAGGGCGCTCTCTGGGGCCAACGTCCTGACTTTC. Translated: CASSLDRALSGANVLTF.

The chain recombines TRBV28 with TRBJ2-7, with D possibly being TRBD2 (5 bases). V was pared by 2 bases and J by 6 bases, with 14 bases between. The V gene's germline CDR1 is MDHEN and CDR2 SYDVKM. The CDR3 runs 14 residues. The chain's CDR3 is CASSLRERVGEQYF. In nucleotides, the CDR3 is TGTGCCAGCAGTTTACGCGAGAGGGTCGGCGAGCAGTACTTC.

The chain joins TRBV2 to TRBJ2-7; possibly TRBD1 for D (6 bases). Germline loops: CDR1 SNHLY, CDR2 FYNNEI. V gave up 6 bases and J gave up 6 bases, with 15 bases separating them. This CDR3 has 13 amino acids. The CDR3 coding sequence is TGTGCCAGCAGCGAACCAACAGGGAGCGAGCAGTACTTC. Amino acids: CASSEPTGSEQYF.

The chain combines TRBV10-1 with TRBJ2-3; 11 nucleotides line up with TRBD2. The germline CDR1 and CDR2 sequences are WNHNN and SYGVQD (reference sequence). The length of the CDR3 is 17 residues. With 0 bases clipped from V and 4 bases from J, the junction kept 6 bases outside the gene matches. CDR3 region: CASSESVAGGFADTQYF. Here the CDR3 DNA reads TGCGCCAGCAGTGAGTCGGTAGCGGGGGGGTTCGCAGATACGCAGTATTTT.

The V gene is TRBV2, the J gene TRBJ2-1; 10 bases agree with TRBD2. Per the germline V gene, CDR1 is SNHLY and CDR2 is FYNNEI. J gave up 4 bases and V 6 bases, and 9 bases lay outside the gene matches. The CDR3 sequence is 16 residues long. The CDR3: CASSARLAGGYNEQFF. In nucleotides, the CDR3 is TGTGCCAGCAGCGCCAGACTAGCGGGTGGGTACAATGAGCAGTTCTTC.

The chain is built from TRBV7-6 and TRBJ1-6, with D possibly TRBD1 on 5 matching bases. Between the trimmed V and J ends, which lost 0 bases and 9 bases, there was a span of 12 bases. Germline V gene sequence: CDR1 SGHVS, CDR2 FNYEAQ. CDR3 length: 15 amino acids. The CDR3 sequence: CASSLARAGPSPLHF. The CDR3 DNA follows: TGTGCCAGCAGCTTAGCCAGGGCCGGTCCTTCACCCCTCCACTTT. Full variable domain (rest looked up from reference TRBV7-6 and TRBJ1-6): GAGVSQSPRYKVTKRGQDVALRCDPISGHVSLYWYRQALGQGPEFLTYFNYEAQQDKSGLPNDRFSAERPEGSISTLTIQRTEQRDSAMYRCASSLARAGPSPLHFGNGTRLTVT.

The chain recombines TRBV10-3 with TRBJ1-2, with a tentative D call TRBD1 (5 bases). The length of the CDR3 is 17 residues. The V end was cut by 4 bases, the J end by 2 bases, with 20 bases between. Germline V gives CDR1 ENHRY, CDR2 SYGVKD. The CDR3 loop is CAISGLKVAGRNYGYTF. CDR3 in DNA: TGTGCCATCAGTGGACTAAAGGTGGCGGGACGGAACTATGGCTACACCTTC.

The V call is TRBV5-4, the J call TRBJ2-7; TRBD2 matches 8 bases. V lost 6 bases to trimming and J lost 3 bases; unmatched junction nucleotides: 5. Germline V CDR1 and CDR2: SGHNT, YYREEE (reference sequence). The CDR3 extends over 13 amino acids. The CDR3 spells CASNYAGGYEQYF. The CDR3 DNA reads as TGTGCCAGCAACTATGCGGGGGGCTACGAGCAGTACTTC.

The chain uses TRBV29-1 and TRBJ1-2; 7 bases agree with TRBD1. V lost 0 bases and J lost 0; bases outside the gene matches: 1. This CDR3 has 14 residues. The germline CDR1 and CDR2 sequences are SQVTM and ANQGSEA. CDR3 sequence reads: CSVEDTGANYGYTF. The CDR3 bases are TGCAGCGTTGAAGACACAGGGGCTAACTATGGCTACACCTTC.

The CDR3, as DNA: TGTGCCAGCAGACGGGGGGCGCTCACCGGGGAGCTGTTTTTT. Its translation is CASRRGALTGELFF. The chain recombines TRBV9 with TRBJ2-2; TRBD2 might be the D (7 bases). This CDR3 is built from 14 residues. Trimming took off 5 bases at V and 4 bases at J, with 12 bases between the two ends. Germline CDR1 is SGDLS and CDR2 is YYNGEE. The entire variable domain, with the rest obtained from reference TRBV9 and TRBJ2-2, is as follows: DSGVTQTPKHLITATGQRVTLRCSPRSGDLSVYWYQQSLDQGLQFLIQYYNGEERAKGNILERFSAQQFPDLHSELNLSSLELGDSALYFCASRRGALTGELFFGEGSRLTVL.

The chain couples TRBV6-4 to TRBJ2-3, with TRBD2 matching 9 bases. The J segment lost 2 bases and the V segment lost 3 bases, leaving 3 bases of the junction unmatched. Germline loops: CDR1 MRHNA, CDR2 SNTAGT. The length of the CDR3 is 15 residues. The CDR3 DNA reads TGTGCCAGCAGTGAGGGCGGGGGGGCCACAGATACGCAGTATTTT. Amino acid sequence: CASSEGGGATDTQYF.

The rearrangement joins TRBV29-1 to TRBJ2-1, with a tentative D call TRBD2 (7 bases). The CDR3 runs 13 residues. From germline, CDR1 is SQVTM and CDR2 ANQGSEA. Trimming stripped 0 bases from V and 8 bases from J, with 11 bases between. The CDR3: CSVEDRGGHEQFF. The CDR3 DNA is TGCAGCGTTGAAGACAGGGGAGGGCATGAGCAGTTCTTC.

The chain couples TRBV12-3 or TRBV12-4 to TRBJ1-6; D not certain. Trimming took 6 bases from V and 9 from J, leaving 9 bases between them. CDR3 length equals 12 residues. The CDR3 DNA sequence: TGTGCCAGCAGGGAGAGTCTTTCACCCCTCCACTTT. Translating gives CASRESLSPLHF.

The V gene is TRBV18, the J gene TRBJ1-1; the D gene is possibly TRBD1 (5 bases). Germline CDR1 and CDR2: KGHSH and LQKENI. The length of the CDR3 is 16 residues. Trimming took 3 bases from V and 2 from J, leaving 16 bases between them. The CDR3 protein is CASSPLDSTFNTEAFF. Written as DNA, the CDR3 is TGTGCCAGCTCACCGCTCGACAGTACTTTTAACACTGAAGCTTTCTTT.

The chain combines TRBV5-1 with TRBJ2-5; 9 bases are a match to TRBD2. Germline trimming cut 3 bases from V and 0 bases from J; bases unmatched to any gene: 12. The CDR3 totals 18 residues. Germline CDR1 SGHRS, CDR2 YFSETQ. The CDR3 loop reads CASSSSGPAGGHQETQYF. In DNA form, the CDR3 reads TGCGCCAGCAGCTCGTCTGGCCCAGCGGGGGGCCACCAAGAGACCCAGTACTTC.

The chain has TRBV5-4 and TRBJ2-5, with 11 bases aligning to TRBD1. This CDR3 contains 15 residues. The germline V gene encodes CDR1 SGHNT and CDR2 YYREEE (reference sequence). V gave up 4 bases and J gave up 3 bases; unmatched junction bases: 5. The CDR3 DNA reads TGTGCCAGCAGCCCGGGACAGGGGGTAGAAGAGACCCAGTACTTC. It codes for CASSPGQGVEETQYF.

The chain uses TRBV12-3 or TRBV12-4 and TRBJ2-7; D not certain. V lost 3 bases and J 0 bases, leaving 6 bases between the germline ends. The CDR3 has 13 amino acids. The CDR3 DNA sequence: TGTGCCAGCAGTTTCGAGGTCTCCTACGAGCAGTACTTC. This gives the protein CASSFEVSYEQYF.

There are a few counts of this clone. The chain links TRBV6-5 to TRBJ1-3; no firm D call. This CDR3 contains 15 residues. Germline-derived CDR1 and CDR2 are MNHEY and SVGAGI. V was trimmed by 7 bases and J by 0 bases, leaving 13 bases between them. CDR3 coding DNA: TGTGCCAGCACCTACGACACCGGCTCTGGAAACACCATATATTTT. Its translation is CASTYDTGSGNTIYF.

The rearrangement joins TRBV5-1 to TRBJ2-7, with 7 bases aligning to TRBD1. The V gene's germline CDR1 is SGHRS and CDR2 YFSETQ. This CDR3 has 13 residues. The trim removed 4 bases at V and 1 base at J, leaving 2 bases unmatched. CDR3: CASSKQGSYEQYF. The CDR3 DNA reads as TGCGCCAGCAGCAAACAGGGGTCCTACGAGCAGTACTTC.

J is TRBJ2-2 and V is TRBV11-2, with D unclear. Looked up from germline, CDR1 is SGHAT and CDR2 is FQNNGV. The CDR3 spans 12 residues. V was clipped by 3 bases and J by 4 bases, with 3 bases between them. CDR3 bases: TGTGCCAGCAGCTTCGGCACCGGGGAGCTGTTTTTT. It yields the protein CASSFGTGELFF.

The chain is built from TRBV5-6 and TRBJ2-1; 10 bases fit TRBD2. With 4 bases clipped from V and 3 bases from J, the junction kept 4 bases outside the gene matches. CDR1 is SGHDT, CDR2 YYEEEE, per germline. The CDR3 consists of 15 residues. CDR3 coding DNA: TGTGCCAGCAGCGTTAGCGGGGGGCTCTACAATGAGCAGTTCTTC. It yields the protein CASSVSGGLYNEQFF.

The V call is TRBV7-2, the J call TRBJ2-5, with TRBD1 as a possible D gene (5 bases). V dropped 5 bases and J dropped 6 bases, with 16 bases sitting between them. The germline V gene encodes CDR1 SGHTA and CDR2 FQGNSA. There are 14 residues in the CDR3. CDR3 in DNA: TGTGCCAGCAGCGCCACTGGGGCCGGCAAGACCCAGTACTTC. It encodes CASSATGAGKTQYF.

This clone appeared once. CDR3 sequence: CAARDSNEKLFF. DNA of the CDR3: TGTGCCGCCCGGGACTCTAATGAAAAACTGTTTTTT. The V and J genes are TRBV10-3 and TRBJ1-4, with a possible D match to TRBD1 (5 bases). Germline V CDR1 and CDR2: ENHRY, SYGVKD. The CDR3 extends over 12 amino acids. The V and J ends lost 11 bases and 3 bases respectively, with 10 bases between them.